The present entry profiles one T cell receptor beta chain with its context. Genomic DNA was employed as the template in profiling TCR beta VDJ and CDR3. One entry per CDR3 protein results from TCRdb running MiXCR on the reads. Here the sample spans under 200,000 distinct CDR3 sequences, around 66% being singletons. The sample belongs to a study of CD8+CD57+ T cells in acquired aplastic anemia. Study as a whole: DNA per sorted CD4+ or CD8+ sample ranged roughly 0.17 to 27.4 ug, averaging 3.2 ug.

The CDR3 sequence is 12 residues long. Unmatched junction bases numbered 4, after V lost 8 bases and J lost 0 bases. Germline CDR1 is SQVTM and CDR2 is ANQGSEA. Sequencing input: sorted CD4+, CD8+, or CD8+CD57+ T cells (not recorded which) from PBMCs. The chain has TRBV29-1 and TRBJ2-7; 7 positions agree with TRBD2. The sequence was collected from a human donor with severe aplastic anemia or a healthy control (not recorded which). The CDR3 bases are TGCAGCACGCGGGAGTCCTCCTACGAGCAGTACTTC. As protein: CSTRESSYEQYF.